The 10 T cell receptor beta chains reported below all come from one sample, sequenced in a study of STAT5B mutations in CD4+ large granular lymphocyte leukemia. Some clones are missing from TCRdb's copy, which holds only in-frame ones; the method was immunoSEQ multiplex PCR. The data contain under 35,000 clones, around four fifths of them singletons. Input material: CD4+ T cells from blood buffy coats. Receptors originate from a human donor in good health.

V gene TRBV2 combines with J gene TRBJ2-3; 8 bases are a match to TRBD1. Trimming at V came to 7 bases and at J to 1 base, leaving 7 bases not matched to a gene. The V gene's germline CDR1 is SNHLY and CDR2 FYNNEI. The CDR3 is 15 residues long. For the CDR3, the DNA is TGTGCCAGCACTCGGACAGGGTCCCGCACAGATACGCAGTATTTT. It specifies CASTRTGSRTDTQYF. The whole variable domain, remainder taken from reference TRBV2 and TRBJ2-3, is EPEVTQTPSHQVTQMGQEVILRCVPISNHLYFYWYRQILGQKVEFLVSFYNNEISEKSEIFDDQFSVERPDGSNFTLKIRSTKLEDSAMYFCASTRTGSRTDTQYFGPGTRLTVL.

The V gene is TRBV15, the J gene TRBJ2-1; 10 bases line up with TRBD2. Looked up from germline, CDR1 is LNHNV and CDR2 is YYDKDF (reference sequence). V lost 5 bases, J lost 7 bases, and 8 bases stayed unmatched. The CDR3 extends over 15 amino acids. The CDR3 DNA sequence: TGTGCCACCAGCGGGAGACTAGCGGGTAGGAATGAGCAGTTCTTC. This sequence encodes CATSGRLAGRNEQFF.

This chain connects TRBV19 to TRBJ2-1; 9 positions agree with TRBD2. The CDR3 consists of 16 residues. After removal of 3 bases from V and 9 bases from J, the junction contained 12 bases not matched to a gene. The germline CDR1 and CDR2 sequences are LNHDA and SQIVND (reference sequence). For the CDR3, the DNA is TGTGCCAGTAGTATCGCTAGCGGGACGGTAGGGTTTGAGCAGTTCTTC. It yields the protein CASSIASGTVGFEQFF.

CDR3 DNA: TGCGCCAGCAGCTTGGCCGTAGGTGGTGAGCAGTTCTTC. Protein sequence: CASSLAVGGEQFF. This sequence joins TRBV5-1 and TRBJ2-1; D is undetermined. The CDR3 runs 13 residues. V lost 0 bases to trimming and J lost 9 bases, with 10 bases between them. Germline V gives CDR1 SGHRS, CDR2 YFSETQ.

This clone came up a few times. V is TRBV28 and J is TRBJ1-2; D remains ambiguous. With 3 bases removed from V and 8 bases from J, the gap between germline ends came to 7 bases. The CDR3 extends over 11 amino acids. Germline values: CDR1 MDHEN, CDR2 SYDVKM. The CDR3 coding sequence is TGTGCCAGCAGTTTTTACGGAGGCTACACCTTC. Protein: CASSFYGGYTF.

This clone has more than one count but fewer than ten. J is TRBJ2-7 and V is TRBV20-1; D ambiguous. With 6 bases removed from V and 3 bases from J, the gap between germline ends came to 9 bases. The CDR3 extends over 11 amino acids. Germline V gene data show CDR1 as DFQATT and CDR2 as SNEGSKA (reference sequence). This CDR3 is CSAILVYEQYF. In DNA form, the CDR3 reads TGCAGTGCGATACTTGTCTACGAGCAGTACTTC.

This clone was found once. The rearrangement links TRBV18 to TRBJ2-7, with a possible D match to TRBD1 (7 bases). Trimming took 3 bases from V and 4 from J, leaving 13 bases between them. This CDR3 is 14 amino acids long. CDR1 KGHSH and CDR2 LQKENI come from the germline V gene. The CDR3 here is CASSPLPGGYEQYF. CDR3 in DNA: TGTGCCAGCTCACCTTTGCCAGGGGGGTACGAGCAGTACTTC.

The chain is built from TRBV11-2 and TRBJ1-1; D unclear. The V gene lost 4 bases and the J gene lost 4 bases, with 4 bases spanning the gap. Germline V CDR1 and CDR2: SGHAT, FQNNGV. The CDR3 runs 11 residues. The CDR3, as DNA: TGTGCCAGCAGCTATCGCACTGAAGCTTTCTTT. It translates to CASSYRTEAFF. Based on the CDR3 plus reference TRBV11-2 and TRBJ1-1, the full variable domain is EAGVAQSPRYKIIEKRQSVAFWCNPISGHATLYWYQQILGQGPKLLIQFQNNGVVDDSQLPKDRFSAERLKGVDSTLKIQPAKLEDSAVYLCASSYRTEAFFGQGTRLTVV.

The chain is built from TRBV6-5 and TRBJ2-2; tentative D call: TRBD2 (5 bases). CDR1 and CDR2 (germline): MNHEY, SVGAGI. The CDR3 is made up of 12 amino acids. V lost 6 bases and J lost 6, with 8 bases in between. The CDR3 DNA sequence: TGTGCCAGCAGAAACGGGGCCGGGGAGCTGTTTTTT. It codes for CASRNGAGELFF.

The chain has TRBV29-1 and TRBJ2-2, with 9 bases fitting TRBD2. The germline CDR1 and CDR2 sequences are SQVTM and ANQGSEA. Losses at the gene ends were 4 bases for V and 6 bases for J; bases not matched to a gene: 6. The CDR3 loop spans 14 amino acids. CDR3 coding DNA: TGCAGCGTTGGTAGCGGGAGCGCCGCCGGGGAGCTGTTTTTT. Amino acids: CSVGSGSAAGELFF.